Listed below are T cell receptor beta chains from one sample, sequenced in a study of T cells in tuberculosis. Measured with immunoSEQ multiplex PCR; TCRdb has only the in-frame clones, and not every one. The table has 35,000 to 40,000 clones, around 92% seen once. Specimen: PBMCs. Receptor source: a donor under 30 with latent tuberculosis or without tuberculosis infection. Some clones in this sample may be carry-over from other donors' samples. Each CDR3 is given with its conserved first and last residue. The D gene is left open where the match is weak. For some rows the clone size is stated as once, few or many, or as a class when expanded; others skip it.

NA TRBJ2-1 TRBV2 11 NA TGTGCCAGTTCTACGTACAATGAGCAGTTCTTC CASSTYNEQFF
NA TRBJ1-4 TRBV4-1 21 NA TGCGCCAGCAGCCAAGTCCGTACTCCGAGGCACACTGTCCTCGAACCCTCATCACTGTTTTTT CASSQVRTPRHTVLEPSSLFF
NA TRBJ2-5 TRBV30 12 few TGTGCCTGGAACCAGGGGCGGAAGACCCAGTACTTC CAWNQGRKTQYF
NA TRBJ2-1 TRBV5-8 19 NA TGTGCCAGCAGCTTGGAACAGGTGGGGGGACGGAGCTCCTACAATGAGCAGTTCTTC CASSLEQVGGRSSYNEQFF
NA TRBJ1-1 TRBV5-6 13 NA TGTGCCAGCAGCTTGGCCGGGAACACTGAAGCTTTCTTT CASSLAGNTEAFF
NA TRBJ1-2 TRBV7-2 13 NA TGTGCCAGCAGATACGGGTCTAACTATGGCTACACCTTC CASRYGSNYGYTF
NA TRBJ1-3 TRBV11-2 14 NA TGTGCCAGCAGCCAAAAAAACTCTGGAAACACCATATATTTT CASSQKNSGNTIYF
NA TRBJ2-1 TRBV6-8 18 NA TGTGCCAGCAGTTACTCGATGCCAGAGCATACCCCGGGAAATGAGCAGTTCTTC CASSYSMPEHTPGNEQFF
TRBD1 TRBJ1-2 TRBV30 13 NA TGTGCCTGGAGTACGACAGGGGTAGGTGGCTACACCTTC CAWSTTGVGGYTF
TRBD1 TRBJ1-4 TRBV4-2 15 NA TGTGCCAGCAGCCAAGACCGGGACAGAGGTGAAAAACTGTTTTTT CASSQDRDRGEKLFF
NA TRBJ1-5 TRBV19 15 NA TGTGCCAGTAGTATCCAGAACAGGGGCAATCAGCCCCAGCATTTT CASSIQNRGNQPQHF
TRBD1 TRBJ1-3 TRBV5-1 15 NA TGCGCCAGCAGCTGGGGACAGGGTACTGGAAACACCATATATTTT CASSWGQGTGNTIYF
NA TRBJ1-1 TRBV30 13 NA TGTGCCTGGAGACCAGGGGTTTTCACTGAAGCTTTCTTT CAWRPGVFTEAFF
NA TRBJ1-5 TRBV12-5 15 NA TGTGCTAGCGTTATCGCAGGGTATAGCAATCAGCCCCAGCATTTT CASVIAGYSNQPQHF
NA TRBJ1-2 TRBV5-4 11 NA TGTGCCAGCAGCCCCTCCTATGGCTACACCTTC CASSPSYGYTF
NA TRBJ1-1 TRBV7-2 16 NA TGTGCCAGCACCATCCGATCAGGACAGCTGAACACTGAAGCTTTCTTT CASTIRSGQLNTEAFF
NA TRBJ2-1 TRBV7-2 11 once TGTGCCAGCAGCTTAATCGGTGAGCAGTTCTTC CASSLIGEQFF
TRBD1 TRBJ1-1 TRBV14 15 NA TGTGCCAGCAGCCGGACAGGGGGCCGAGACACTGAAGCTTTCTTT CASSRTGGRDTEAFF
TRBD1 TRBJ1-2 TRBV19 13 NA TGTGCCAGTAGTTCGGGACAGAACTATGGCTACACCTTC CASSSGQNYGYTF
NA TRBJ1-2 TRBV29-1 14 NA TGCAGCGTCTCCTCGGCCAGGGGTGGGTATGGCTACACCTTC CSVSSARGGYGYTF
NA TRBJ2-1 TRBV11-2 15 NA TGTGCCAGCAGCCTAAACCTTTTAGGGGCCAATGAGCAGTTCTTC CASSLNLLGANEQFF
NA TRBJ2-2 TRBV30 14 NA TGTGCCCATTCCGGGACAAGGCTCACCGGGGAGCTGTTTTTT CAHSGTRLTGELFF
NA TRBJ2-3 TRBV7-2 14 NA TGTGCCAGCAGCCCAATGGAGGGCACAGATACGCAGTATTTT CASSPMEGTDTQYF
NA TRBJ2-1 TRBV2 14 NA TGTGCCAGCACATCCGACGGAGGATACAATGAGCAGTTCTTC CASTSDGGYNEQFF
TRBD1 TRBJ1-5 TRBV6-1 14 once TGTGCCAGCAACACAGGGGAGCCTAATCAGCCCCAGCATTTT CASNTGEPNQPQHF
TRBD2 TRBJ2-3 TRBV18 16 NA TGTGCCAGCTCTCAAAGATGGGGACTAGGGGAAGATACGCAGTATTTT CASSQRWGLGEDTQYF
TRBD1 TRBJ1-6 TRBV6-5 15 NA TGTGCCAGCAGCCGGGACAGGGGGCTTGATTCACCCCTCCACTTT CASSRDRGLDSPLHF
NA TRBJ1-1 TRBV5-6 12 once TGTGCCAGCAGGCGGGGGGGCACTGAAGCTTTCTTT CASRRGGTEAFF
NA TRBJ2-5 TRBV5-6 15 once TGTGCCAGCAGCTTGGTGAGACAGGGAGGAGAGACCCAGTACTTC CASSLVRQGGETQYF
NA TRBJ1-1 TRBV5-1 14 NA TGCGCCAGCAGCTTGGTCGGCGGGGGCACTGAAGCTTTCTTT CASSLVGGGTEAFF
TRBD1 TRBJ2-1 TRBV27 15 NA TGTGCCAGCAGTCGGTCAGGGGGCGCCTACAATGAGCAGTTCTTC CASSRSGGAYNEQFF
NA TRBJ1-1 TRBV18 15 NA TGTGCCAGCTCACCACGGTACACGGGGTGGACTGAAGCTTTCTTT CASSPRYTGWTEAFF
TRBD1 TRBJ2-4 TRBV30 16 NA TGTGCCTGGTCGGGGAAGGGACAGGAAAACAAAAACATTCAGTACTTC CAWSGKGQENKNIQYF
NA TRBJ1-4 TRBV18 15 NA TGTGCCAGCTCACGGGTGGGGGCCGGAGATGAAAAACTGTTTTTT CASSRVGAGDEKLFF
TRBD1 TRBJ2-1 TRBV9 15 once TGTGCCAGCAGCAGAAAGGGGGCAGGGGAAAATGAGCAGTTCTTC CASSRKGAGENEQFF
TRBD2 TRBJ2-1 TRBV2 16 NA TGTGCCAGCAGTGAAATGCCCGGACTAGCGAAGGGTGAGCAGTTCTTC CASSEMPGLAKGEQFF
TRBD1 TRBJ2-5 TRBV18 17 NA TGTGCCAGCTCACCCCCATCTGGGACAGGGCTCGGAGGGACCCAGTACTTC CASSPPSGTGLGGTQYF
TRBD1 TRBJ1-1 TRBV2 14 NA TGTGCCAGCAGGGTGGACAGGGCGAACACTGAAGCTTTCTTT CASRVDRANTEAFF
TRBD1 TRBJ1-1 TRBV5-1 14 once TGCGCCAGCAGTTTAGCGGGACAGCAGCCTGAAGCTTTCTTT CASSLAGQQPEAFF
NA TRBJ1-1 TRBV6-5 12 NA TGTGCCAGCAGTTCCACTTACACTGAAGCTTTCTTT CASSSTYTEAFF
TRBD1 TRBJ1-3 TRBV18 15 NA TGTGCCAGCTCACCCCGGGACAGGGGTGGAAACACCATATATTTT CASSPRDRGGNTIYF
NA TRBJ1-3 TRBV18 16 NA TGTGCCAGCTCTCCTCTGCAGGAAGACTCTGGAAACACCATATATTTT CASSPLQEDSGNTIYF
NA TRBJ2-1 TRBV6-5 14 NA TGTGCCAGCAGTCTAGCTCCCTCTACGGATGAGCAGTTCTTC CASSLAPSTDEQFF
TRBD1 TRBJ2-1 TRBV6-5 16 NA TGTGCCAGCAGTTTGACAGGGGTGGAGCTATACAATGAGCAGTTCTTC CASSLTGVELYNEQFF
TRBD1 TRBJ2-2 TRBV5-4 15 NA TGTGCCAGTAGATCCGGGACAGGGCTCACCGGGGAGCTGTTTTTT CASRSGTGLTGELFF
TRBD1 TRBJ2-5 TRBV18 19 NA TGTGCCAGCTCACTAGAGCAGGGTTCTACGGGACAGGTGGAAGAGACCCAGTACTTC CASSLEQGSTGQVEETQYF
NA TRBJ1-1 TRBV6-1 15 NA TGTGCCAGCAGTGCGGCGAGGCCCCTGAACACTGAAGCTTTCTTT CASSAARPLNTEAFF
TRBD1 TRBJ1-1 TRBV5-1 14 once TGCGCCAGCAGCCGTACCGGACAGGGGACTGAAGCTTTCTTT CASSRTGQGTEAFF
TRBD1 TRBJ2-1 TRBV7-2 15 few TGTGCCAGCAGCTTAGAGGGGACAGGGCTATCTGAGCAGTTCTTC CASSLEGTGLSEQFF
TRBD1 TRBJ1-2 TRBV28 13 NA TGTGCCAGCACCGCGGACAGGGGGAGAGGCTACACCTTC CASTADRGRGYTF
TRBD1 TRBJ1-2 TRBV19 17 NA TGTGCAAGTACGGGGGCGCCTCGGGACAGCTTTAACTATGGCTACACCTTC CASTGAPRDSFNYGYTF
NA TRBJ2-1 TRBV7-2 14 NA TGTGCCAGCAGCTTCGTTGCGTTGTGGAATGAGCAGTTCTTC CASSFVALWNEQFF
NA TRBJ2-2 TRBV6-5 15 NA TGTGCCAGCAGTTACACCCGCGGGGCCACCGGGGAGCTGTTTTTT CASSYTRGATGELFF
TRBD1 TRBJ1-1 TRBV10-1 13 NA TGCGCCAGCAAATCCACAGGGGAGGTCGGAGCTTTCTTT CASKSTGEVGAFF
TRBD1 TRBJ2-1 TRBV27 15 NA TGTGCCAGCAGTTTATTCCCCGACAGGGCCGATGAGCAGTTCTTC CASSLFPDRADEQFF
TRBD1 TRBJ1-3 TRBV25-1 16 NA TGTGCCAGCAGTGACCGGACAGGGACAATTGGAAACACCATATATTTT CASSDRTGTIGNTIYF